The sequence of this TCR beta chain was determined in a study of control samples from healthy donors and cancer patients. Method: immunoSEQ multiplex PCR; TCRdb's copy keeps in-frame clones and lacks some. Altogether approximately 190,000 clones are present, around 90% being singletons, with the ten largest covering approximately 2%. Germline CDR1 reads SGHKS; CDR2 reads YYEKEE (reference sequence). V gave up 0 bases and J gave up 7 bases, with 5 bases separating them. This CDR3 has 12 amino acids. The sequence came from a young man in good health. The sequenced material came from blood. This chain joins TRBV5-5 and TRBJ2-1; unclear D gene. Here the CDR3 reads CASSLGPNEQFF. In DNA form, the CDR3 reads TGTGCCAGCAGCTTGGGGCCAAATGAGCAGTTCTTC.